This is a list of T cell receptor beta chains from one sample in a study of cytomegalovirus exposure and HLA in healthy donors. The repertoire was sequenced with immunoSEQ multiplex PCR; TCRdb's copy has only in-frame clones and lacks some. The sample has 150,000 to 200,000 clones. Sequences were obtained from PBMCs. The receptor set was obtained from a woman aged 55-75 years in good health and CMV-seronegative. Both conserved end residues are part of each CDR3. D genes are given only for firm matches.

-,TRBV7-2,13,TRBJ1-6,TGTGCCAGCAGCTTGACCAGGAATTCACCCCTCCACTTT,CASSLTRNSPLHF
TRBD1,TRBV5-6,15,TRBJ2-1,TGTGCCAGCAGCGTGGGACAGATCTCCTACAATGAGCAGTTCTTC,CASSVGQISYNEQFF
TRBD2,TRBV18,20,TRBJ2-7,TGTGCCAGCTCACCGAAAATGACTAGCGGAACACGACTGGGTATTGTGGAGCAGTACTTC,CASSPKMTSGTRLGIVEQYF
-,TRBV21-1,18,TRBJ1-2,TGTGCCAGCACGAAACCTAGGACAGGTGCCCAATTAAACTATGGCTACACCTTC,CASTKPRTGAQLNYGYTF
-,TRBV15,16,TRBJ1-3,TGTGCCACCAGCAGAGATCAGGGGCGATCTGGAAACACCATATATTTT,CATSRDQGRSGNTIYF
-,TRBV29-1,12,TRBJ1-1,TGCAGCGTTGCAGGGTTCCTCACTGAAGCTTTCTTT,CSVAGFLTEAFF
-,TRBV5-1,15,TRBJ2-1,TGCGCCAGCAGCACCTCGGGGGACCCCTACAATGAGCAGTTCTTC,CASSTSGDPYNEQFF
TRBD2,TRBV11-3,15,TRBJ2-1,TGTGCCAGCAGCTCGGGACTAGCGGGGGGCGATGAGCAGTTCTTC,CASSSGLAGGDEQFF
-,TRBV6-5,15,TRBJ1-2,TGTGCCAGCAGTTACCGAGGGGGGGTTAACTATGGCTACACCTTC,CASSYRGGVNYGYTF
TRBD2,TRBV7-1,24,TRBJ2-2,TGTGCCAGCAGCTCAAATAGCCTGAGGGGTCGGCTAGCGGGGGGACTTTCGAACACCGGGGAGCTGTTTTTT,CASSSNSLRGRLAGGLSNTGELFF
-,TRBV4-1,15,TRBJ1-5,TGCGCCAGCAGCTTAAACCAGAATAGCAATCAGCCCCAGCATTTT,CASSLNQNSNQPQHF
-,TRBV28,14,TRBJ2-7,TGTGCCAGCAGTTTGGCAGGGAGGAACTACGAGCAGTACTTC,CASSLAGRNYEQYF
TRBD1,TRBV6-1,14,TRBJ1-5,TGTGCCAGCAGTGAAGCACCAAACAGGGGGTCCCAGCATTTT,CASSEAPNRGSQHF
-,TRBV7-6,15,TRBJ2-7,TGTGCCAGCAGCTTAAGGGCGGAGGGATTCTACGAGCAGTACTTC,CASSLRAEGFYEQYF
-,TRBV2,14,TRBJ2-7,TGTGCCAGCAGTGTTAGTCCCTCCACCTACGAGCAGTACTTC,CASSVSPSTYEQYF
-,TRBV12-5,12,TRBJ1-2,TGTGCTAGTGGTTTGACAGGGTCTGGCTACACCTTC,CASGLTGSGYTF
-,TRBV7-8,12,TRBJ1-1,TGTGCCAGCAGCTTAGCGGCCAGGAAAGCTTTCTTT,CASSLAARKAFF
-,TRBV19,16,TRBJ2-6,TGTGCCAGTAGTACAGGGACTCTCTCTGGGGCCAACGTCCTGACTTTC,CASSTGTLSGANVLTF
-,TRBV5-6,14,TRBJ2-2,TGTGCCAGCAGCTTGGTAGTTCGCACCGGGGAGCTGTTTTTT,CASSLVVRTGELFF
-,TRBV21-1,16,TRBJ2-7,TGTGCCAGCAGCCCGGGGAAGGAGTGGATGCCCTACGAGCAGTACTTC,CASSPGKEWMPYEQYF
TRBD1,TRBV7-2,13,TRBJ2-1,TGTGCCAGCAGCTTCGGGACAGGGGGTGAGCAGTTCTTC,CASSFGTGGEQFF
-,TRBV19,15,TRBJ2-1,TGTGCCAGTAGTATCGTGGCAGGGCGCTACAATGAGCAGTTCTTC,CASSIVAGRYNEQFF
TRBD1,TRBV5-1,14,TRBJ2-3,TGCGCCAGCAGCTTTGACAGGGCGGAAGATACGCAGTATTTT,CASSFDRAEDTQYF
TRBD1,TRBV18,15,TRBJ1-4,TGTGCCAGCTCACCAGGGACAGGGGGCCTCCTCGAACTGTTTTTT,CASSPGTGGLLELFF
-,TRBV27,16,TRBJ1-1,TGTGCCAGCAGTTGGGGTGGGGGCCTGGGGAACACTGAAGCTTTCTTT,CASSWGGGLGNTEAFF
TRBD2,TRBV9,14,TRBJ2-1,TGTGCCAGCAGCGTAGAGGATAGCGGGAGGGCCCAGTTCTTC,CASSVEDSGRAQFF
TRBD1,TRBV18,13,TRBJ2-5,TGTGCCAGCTCACCCGGACAGGGGGAGACCCAGTACTTC,CASSPGQGETQYF
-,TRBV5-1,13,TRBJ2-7,TGCGCCAGCAGCTCACCGGGGGCCTACGAGCAGTACTTC,CASSSPGAYEQYF
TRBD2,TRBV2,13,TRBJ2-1,TGTGCCAGCAGGGGGGGGGTCTACAATGAGCAGTTCTTC,CASRGGVYNEQFF
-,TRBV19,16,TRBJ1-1,TGTGCCAGTAGTAGCCGTCTCCGGGGGGGGAACACTGAAGCTTTCTTT,CASSSRLRGGNTEAFF
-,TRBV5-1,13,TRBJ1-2,TGCGCCAGCAGCCTAGTATCTAACTATGGCTACACCTTC,CASSLVSNYGYTF
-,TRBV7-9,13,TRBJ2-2,TGTGCCAGCAGCTTGGAAGGGGCCGGGGAGCTGTTTTTT,CASSLEGAGELFF
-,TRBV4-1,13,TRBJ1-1,TGCGCCAGCAGCCAAACAATGAACACTGAAGCTTTCTTT,CASSQTMNTEAFF
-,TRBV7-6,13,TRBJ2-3,TGTGCCAGCAGCCTAAGGCGAGGGGATACGCAGTATTTT,CASSLRRGDTQYF
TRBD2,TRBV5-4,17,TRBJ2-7,TGTGCCAGCAGCCTGGGCGCGGGGGGCGGGCGCTCCGCCGAGCAGTACTTC,CASSLGAGGGRSAEQYF
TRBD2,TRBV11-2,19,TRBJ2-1,TGTGCCAGCAGCGACCGAGGAGGGGGAAGCGGGAGGTCCTACAATGAGCAGTTCTTC,CASSDRGGGSGRSYNEQFF
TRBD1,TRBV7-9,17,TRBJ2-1,TGTGCCAGCAGCTTAGCCCCGGGACAGCCGATCTACAATGAGCAGTTCTTC,CASSLAPGQPIYNEQFF
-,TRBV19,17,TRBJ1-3,TGTGCCAGTAGTTTGGGTGACCCGGGAGCCTCTGGAAACACCATATATTTT,CASSLGDPGASGNTIYF
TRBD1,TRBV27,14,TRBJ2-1,TGTGCCAGCAGGGGACAGGGAAGATACAATGAGCAGTTCTTC,CASRGQGRYNEQFF
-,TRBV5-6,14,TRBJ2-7,TGTGCCAGCAGCTTGCGTCAGGGGATCTACGAGCAGTACTTC,CASSLRQGIYEQYF
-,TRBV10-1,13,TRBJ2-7,TGCGCCAGCAGTGCCGGGAGCCTATACGAGCAGTACTTC,CASSAGSLYEQYF
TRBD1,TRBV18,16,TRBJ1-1,TGTGCCAGCTCCATTTCGGGACAGGGAGTCAACACTGAAGCTTTCTTT,CASSISGQGVNTEAFF
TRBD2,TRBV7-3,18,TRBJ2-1,TGTGCCAGCAGCTTACGGGGGAAGACTAGCGGGATCTACAATGAGCAGTTCTTC,CASSLRGKTSGIYNEQFF
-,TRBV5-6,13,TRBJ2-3,TGTGCCAGCAGCTTGATCCTCACAGATACGCAGTATTTT,CASSLILTDTQYF
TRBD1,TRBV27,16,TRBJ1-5,TGTGCCAGCAGTTTATCGACAGGGGAATACAATCAGCCCCAGCATTTT,CASSLSTGEYNQPQHF
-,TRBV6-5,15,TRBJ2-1,TGTGCCAGCAGTTACGAGGGGAGGTCCTACAATGAGCAGTTCTTC,CASSYEGRSYNEQFF
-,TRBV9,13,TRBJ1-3,TGTGCCAGCAGCTTCGACTGGTCGGACACCATATATTTT,CASSFDWSDTIYF
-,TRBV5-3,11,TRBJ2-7,TGTGCCAGAAGCCGCTCCTACGAGCAGTACTTC,CARSRSYEQYF
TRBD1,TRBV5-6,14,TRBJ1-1,TGTGCCAGCAGCCTGTACAGGGGTGGTACTGAAGCTTTCTTT,CASSLYRGGTEAFF